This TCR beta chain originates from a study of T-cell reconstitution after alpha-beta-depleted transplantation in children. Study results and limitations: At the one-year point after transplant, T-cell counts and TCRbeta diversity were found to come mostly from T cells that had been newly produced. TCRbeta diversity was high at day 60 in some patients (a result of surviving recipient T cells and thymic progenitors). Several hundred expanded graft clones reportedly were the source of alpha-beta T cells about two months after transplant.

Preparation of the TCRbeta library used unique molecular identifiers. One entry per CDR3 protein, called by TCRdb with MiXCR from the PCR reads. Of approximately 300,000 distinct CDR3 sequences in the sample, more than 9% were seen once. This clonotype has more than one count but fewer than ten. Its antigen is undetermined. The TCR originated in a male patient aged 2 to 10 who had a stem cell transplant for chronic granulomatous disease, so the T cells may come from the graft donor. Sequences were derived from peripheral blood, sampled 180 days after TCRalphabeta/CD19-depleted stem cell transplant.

CDR3 nucleotides: TGCAGCGTTGGTGAGCGGTGGGGCTTTTGGAATGAGCAGTTCTTC. As protein: CSVGERWGFWNEQFF. This chain links TRBV29-1 with TRBJ2-1, with D perhaps given as TRBD1 or TRBD2 (5 bases each). The V gene's germline CDR1 is SQVTM and CDR2 ANQGSEA. This CDR3 has 15 residues. Deletions cut 4 bases from V and 7 bases from J, with 20 bases between.